Given below is one T cell receptor beta chain in context. Its antigen is as yet unknown. Blood sampling took place at baseline, cycle 4 day 1, and cycle 7 day 1. This specimen belongs to a study of OX40 agonist ivuxolimab in advanced cancers. Study summary: Participants, 82.7% male, averaged 60 years of age, ranging from roughly 20 to 79. Study findings and constraints: Expanded peripheral T cells had an undetermined antigen specificity.

Assay: immunoSEQ multiplex PCR; the TCRdb copy retains only in-frame clones and omits some. This table holds 75,000 to 100,000 clones, 70% to 90% found once. The sequence was obtained from an adult with an advanced solid tumor such as melanoma, head and neck, liver or kidney cancer. Specimen: CD4+ or CD8+ T cells sorted from blood, collected in a trial of the OX40 agonist ivuxolimab.

The chain's CDR3 is CATSRAPLPSGANVLTF. The CDR3 coding sequence is TGTGCCACCAGCAGAGCGCCGTTACCCTCTGGGGCCAACGTCCTGACTTTC. The chain carries TRBV15 and TRBJ2-6, with D hard to call. Trimming stripped 1 base from V and 0 bases from J, with 10 bases between. The germline gives CDR1 LNHNV, CDR2 YYDKDF (reference sequence). This CDR3 comprises 17 residues.